Below are 25 T cell receptor beta chains sequenced from a single sample in a study of T cell changes during pregnancy in multiple sclerosis. Here immunoSEQ multiplex PCR was the method, and the copy in TCRdb shows in-frame clones only, minus some. The profile shows about 57,000 clones, about 90% of them singletons. The specimen was CD4+ T cells from peripheral blood mononuclear cells, collected in the second trimester of pregnancy. These receptors were obtained from a female donor with multiple sclerosis, enrolled in a pregnancy study.

The chain joins TRBV18 to TRBJ1-1, with 7 bases matching TRBD1. Unmatched junction bases numbered 14, after V lost 8 bases and J lost 5 bases. The CDR3 runs to 15 residues. From germline, CDR1 is KGHSH and CDR2 LQKENI. The DNA for the CDR3 is TGTGCCAGCGTGCGAGGGGGCGGGTTAACGACTGAAGCTTTCTTT. Encoded protein: CASVRGGGLTTEAFF. Together with reference TRBV18 and TRBJ1-1, the CDR3 gives the full variable domain: NAGVMQNPRHLVRRRGQEARLRCSPMKGHSHVYWYRQLPEEGLKFMVYLQKENIIDESGMPKERFSAEFPKEGPSILRIQQVVRGDSAAYFCASVRGGGLTTEAFFGQGTRLTVV.

The sample holds a few counts of this clone. The rearrangement links TRBV18 to TRBJ1-5; maybe TRBD1 (5 bases). The CDR3 is 15 residues long. The germline V gene encodes CDR1 KGHSH and CDR2 LQKENI. Deletions cut 4 bases from V and 0 bases from J, with 10 bases between. CDR3 in amino acids: CASSQGSGSNQPQHF. For the CDR3, the DNA is TGTGCCAGCTCACAGGGGTCGGGTAGCAATCAGCCCCAGCATTTT.

The rearrangement links TRBV5-5 to TRBJ1-5, with D perhaps TRBD1 (5 bases). This CDR3 comprises 16 residues. CDR1 and CDR2 from the germline V gene are SGHKS and YYEKEE (reference sequence). V shed 0 bases and J shed 4 bases, with 14 bases lying between them. The CDR3 DNA reads TGTGCCAGCAGCTTGGACTCAGGGATGGCTAATCAGCCCCAGCATTTT. Translating it yields CASSLDSGMANQPQHF. The full variable domain, its missing parts supplied by reference TRBV5-5 and TRBJ1-5, is DAGVTQSPTHLIKTRGQQVTLRCSPISGHKSVSWYQQVLGQGPQFIFQYYEKEERGRGNFPDRFSARQFPNYSSELNVNALLLGDSALYLCASSLDSGMANQPQHFGDGTRLSIL.

This chain uses TRBV6-6 with TRBJ1-3, with 9 bases aligning to TRBD1. From germline, CDR1 is MNHNY and CDR2 SVGAGI (reference sequence). CDR3 length equals 15 residues. V trimming: 5 bases; J trimming: 4 bases; junction bases outside the gene matches: 6. As DNA, the CDR3 is TGTGCCAGCAGTAAGGGACAGGGACCCGGAAACACCATATATTTT. This codes for CASSKGQGPGNTIYF.

CDR3 in amino acids: CASSPALIAASSGANVLTF. The CDR3 DNA reads as TGTGCCAGCTCACCAGCCCTCATAGCGGCTAGCTCTGGGGCCAACGTCCTGACTTTC. The chain couples TRBV18 to TRBJ2-6, with D possibly TRBD2 on 6 matching bases. The CDR3 covers 19 residues. V lost 2 bases, J lost 0 bases, and 17 bases lay in between. Germline CDR1 KGHSH, CDR2 LQKENI.

As concerns this clone: A junction end diverges from the germline sequence, so it may reflect a read error. The chain is built from TRBV19 and TRBJ2-1, with D possibly being TRBD2 (5 bases). Germline loops: CDR1 LNHDA, CDR2 SQIVND (reference sequence). This CDR3 is 13 amino acids long. The CDR3 DNA follows: TGTGCCAGTAAGGAGGCTTCCTTCAATGAGCAGTTCTTC. It yields the protein CASKEASFNEQFF. Supplemented by reference TRBV19 and TRBJ2-1, the full variable domain reads DGGITQSPKYLFRKEGQNVTLSCEQNLNHDAMYWYRQDPGQGLRLIYYSQIVNDFQKGDIAEGYSVSREKKESFPLTVTSAQKNPTAFYLCASKEASFNEQFFGPGTRLTVL.

This clone was counted only a few times. The chain links TRBV15 to TRBJ1-1, with TRBD1 matching over 8 bases. V lost 7 bases to trimming and J lost 9 bases; unmatched junction nucleotides: 10. The CDR3 covers 13 residues. Germline V gene sequence: CDR1 LNHNV, CDR2 YYDKDF (reference sequence). The CDR3 region is CATTTDQGAQAFF. The CDR3 DNA is TGTGCCACCACAACTGACCAGGGGGCTCAAGCTTTCTTT.

This clone has only a few counts. V gene TRBV30 combines with J gene TRBJ2-7; possibly TRBD1 for D (6 bases). The CDR3 is 13 residues long. The V end was cut by 1 base, the J end by 6 bases, with 13 bases between. The germline V gene has CDR1 GTSNPN and CDR2 SVGIG (reference sequence). In DNA form, the CDR3 reads TGTGCCTGGAGTGCACCGCAGGGGAGCGAGCAGTACTTC. Translating it yields CAWSAPQGSEQYF.

The chain has TRBV20-1 and TRBJ2-7; TRBD2 might be the D (7 bases). The CDR3 runs 11 residues. The germline V gene encodes CDR1 DFQATT and CDR2 SNEGSKA (reference sequence). Trimming removed 3 bases at V and 6 bases at J, with 9 bases between. CDR3 coding DNA: TGCAGTGCTAGGGGGGGGCCCGAGCAGTACTTC. It translates to CSARGGPEQYF.

This chain joins TRBV7-8 and TRBJ2-5; the D gene is possibly TRBD1 (5 bases). The V and J ends lost 3 bases and 1 base respectively, with 9 bases between them. This CDR3 spans 14 amino acids. The germline gives CDR1 SGHVS, CDR2 FQNEAQ. The CDR3 spells CASSLSRAQETQYF. The DNA for the CDR3 is TGTGCCAGCAGCTTGAGCAGGGCCCAAGAGACCCAGTACTTC.

This rearrangement joins TRBV4-1 to TRBJ2-1; 10 nucleotides align to TRBD2. CDR1 and CDR2 from the germline V gene are MGHRA and YSYEKL. J was trimmed by 4 bases and V by 3 bases; bases with no gene match: 9. This CDR3 region has 17 residues. The DNA of the CDR3 is TGCGCCAGCAGCCAGGAAGCGGGAGGGCCCCCTTACAATGAGCAGTTCTTC. This gives the protein CASSQEAGGPPYNEQFF.

The V call is TRBV6-1, the J call TRBJ1-4; 9 nucleotides line up with TRBD1. Germline CDR1 MNHNS, CDR2 SASEGT. This CDR3 contains 13 residues. The V and J ends lost 3 bases and 11 bases, in that order; junction bases with no gene match: 4. CDR3 in DNA: TGTGCCAGCAGTGACCGACAGGGGGTGAAACTGTTTTTT. Amino acids: CASSDRQGVKLFF.

The rearrangement links TRBV21-1 to TRBJ1-6; the D call TRBD1 from the table was never checked on the DNA. TRBV21-1 is flagged as a pseudogene. The CDR3 totals 21 residues. The DNA for the CDR3 is TGTGCCAGCAGCAAATTAATAAGGGGCGCCCATTACCTTCCCTATAATTCACCCCTCCACTTT. Translation gives CASSKLIRGAHYLPYNSPLHF.

CDR3: CASRGAGTGELFF. The CDR3 region has the DNA TGTGCCAGCAGGGGGGCGGGCACCGGGGAGCTGTTTTTT. The chain employs TRBV6-1 and TRBJ2-2, with TRBD1 as a possible D gene (6 bases). Germline V gene lookup returns CDR1 MNHNS and CDR2 SASEGT. Trimming took off 6 bases at V and 4 bases at J, with 9 bases between the two ends. The CDR3 runs 13 residues.

The chain links TRBV5-5 to TRBJ2-7; 13 bases are shared with TRBD2. The CDR3 extends over 17 amino acids. Germline V gives CDR1 SGHKS, CDR2 YYEKEE (reference sequence). The V gene end was trimmed by 0 bases and the J gene end by 7 bases; junction bases not matched to a gene: 10. The CDR3 region has the DNA TGTGCCAGCAGCTTGGTACTACTAGCGGGGGGGAGAGGGGAGCAGTACTTC. Its translation is CASSLVLLAGGRGEQYF.

The CDR3 region is CASTTDRGLYGYTF. The CDR3 DNA follows: TGTGCCAGTACTACGGACAGGGGGTTATATGGCTACACCTTC. V and J are TRBV19 and TRBJ1-2, with 10 bases identical to TRBD1. V shed 7 bases, J shed 5 bases, and the junction held 7 bases outside the gene matches. This CDR3 is 14 amino acids long. Germline values: CDR1 LNHDA, CDR2 SQIVND (reference sequence).

This rearrangement joins TRBV9 to TRBJ2-1; D possibly corresponds to TRBD2 (5 bases). CDR1 is SGDLS, CDR2 YYNGEE, per germline. V lost 0 bases, J lost 0 bases, and 10 bases lay in between. The CDR3 totals 16 residues. CDR3 region: CASSVVSASSYNEQFF. CDR3 DNA: TGTGCCAGCAGCGTAGTTAGCGCCAGCTCCTACAATGAGCAGTTCTTC.

This clone was seen only once. The rearrangement joins TRBV6-1 to TRBJ2-5, with TRBD1 identical over 8 bases. The germline CDR1 and CDR2 sequences are MNHNS and SASEGT. The CDR3 totals 15 residues. Trimming cost V 6 bases and J 4 bases; bases outside gene matches: 10. The CDR3 nucleotides are TGTGCCAGCAGGGGGAGGACAGGGTTTAGAGAGACCCAGTACTTC. The encoded protein is CASRGRTGFRETQYF.

The chain is built from TRBV6-1 and TRBJ2-7, with a tentative D call TRBD1 (6 bases). CDR3 size: 14 residues. With 6 bases removed from V and 2 bases from J, the gap between germline ends came to 14 bases. Per germline, CDR1 MNHNS and CDR2 SASEGT. In DNA, the CDR3 is TGTGCCAGCAGGTCGACAGGTTTTCCCTACGAGCAGTACTTC. Translation: CASRSTGFPYEQYF.

The chain has TRBV11-1 and TRBJ2-1, with 9 bases that match TRBD1. The J segment lost 7 bases and the V segment lost 8 bases, leaving 6 bases of the junction unmatched. The CDR3 sequence is 13 residues long. Germline V gene data show CDR1 as SGHAT and CDR2 as FQDESV (reference sequence). For the CDR3, the DNA is TGTGCCAGCGGGACAGGGAACAAAAATGAGCAGTTCTTC. Its translation is CASGTGNKNEQFF.

The V and J genes are TRBV7-9 and TRBJ2-2; D may be TRBD2 (6 bases). Germline CDR1 is SEHNR and CDR2 is FQNEAQ (reference sequence). The ends were cut back, 2 bases at V and 6 bases at J, with 10 bases in the middle. The CDR3 contains 14 residues. The CDR3 bases are TGTGCCAGCAGCTTACCGGGACTGTCCGGGGAGCTGTTTTTT. This encodes CASSLPGLSGELFF.

The chain recombines TRBV6-6 with TRBJ2-4; a weak D match, TRBD2 (7 bases). The germline gives CDR1 MNHNY, CDR2 SVGAGI (reference sequence). Trimming cost V 2 bases and J 1 base, with 12 bases left between them. The CDR3 totals 16 residues. The CDR3, as DNA: TGTGCCAGCAGTTACGTAGAGGGGGGGGCCAAAAACATTCAGTACTTC. This translates into CASSYVEGGAKNIQYF.

This rearrangement joins TRBV11-2 to TRBJ2-1; maybe TRBD1 (6 bases). The CDR3 totals 14 residues. Between the trimmed V and J ends, which lost 3 bases and 7 bases, there was a span of 13 bases. Germline V gene data show CDR1 as SGHAT and CDR2 as FQNNGV. The CDR3: CASSFSPTGNEQFF. In nucleotides, the CDR3 is TGTGCCAGCAGCTTTAGCCCCACAGGGAATGAGCAGTTCTTC.

This chain joins TRBV7-9 and TRBJ2-3; 8 bases map to TRBD2. The germline gives CDR1 SEHNR, CDR2 FQNEAQ (reference sequence). V was clipped by 6 bases and J by 4 bases; unmatched bases: 9. The CDR3 is made up of 15 amino acids. Written as DNA, the CDR3 is TGTGCCAGCAGGCCTGTACGGGGGGGCGCAGATACGCAGTATTTT. This sequence encodes CASRPVRGGADTQYF.

This clone appeared a single time. This chain joins TRBV6-5 and TRBJ1-6; D is possibly TRBD1 (6 bases). V was trimmed by 6 bases and J by 4 bases, leaving 7 bases between them. Germline assignment: CDR1 MNHEY and CDR2 SVGAGI. This CDR3 comprises 13 residues. The CDR3 is CASRQGYNSPLHF. CDR3 DNA sequence: TGTGCCAGCAGACAGGGTTATAATTCACCCCTCCACTTT.